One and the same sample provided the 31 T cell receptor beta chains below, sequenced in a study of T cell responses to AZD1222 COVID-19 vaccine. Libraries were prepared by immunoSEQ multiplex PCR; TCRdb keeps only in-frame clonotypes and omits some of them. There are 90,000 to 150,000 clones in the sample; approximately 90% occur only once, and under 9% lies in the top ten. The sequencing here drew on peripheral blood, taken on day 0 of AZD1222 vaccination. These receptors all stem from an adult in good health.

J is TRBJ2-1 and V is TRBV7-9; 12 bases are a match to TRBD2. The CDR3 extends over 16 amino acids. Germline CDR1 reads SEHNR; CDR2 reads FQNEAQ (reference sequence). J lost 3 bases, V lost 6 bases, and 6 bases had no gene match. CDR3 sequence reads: CASRSRLAGDYNEQFF. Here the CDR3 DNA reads TGTGCCAGCAGATCCCGACTAGCGGGAGACTACAATGAGCAGTTCTTC.

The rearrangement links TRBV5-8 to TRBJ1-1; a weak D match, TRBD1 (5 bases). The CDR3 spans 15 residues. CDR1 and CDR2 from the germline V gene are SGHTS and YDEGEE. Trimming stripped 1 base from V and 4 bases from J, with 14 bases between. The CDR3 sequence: CASSLYRQGATEAFF. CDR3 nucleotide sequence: TGTGCCAGCAGCTTGTATCGGCAGGGCGCCACTGAAGCTTTCTTT.

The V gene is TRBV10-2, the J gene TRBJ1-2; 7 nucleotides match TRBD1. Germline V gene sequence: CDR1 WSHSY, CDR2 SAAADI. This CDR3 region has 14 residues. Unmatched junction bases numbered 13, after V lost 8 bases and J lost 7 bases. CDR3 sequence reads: CASRGGQTGRGYTF. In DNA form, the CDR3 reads TGCGCCAGCCGAGGGGGACAGACAGGCCGTGGCTACACCTTC.

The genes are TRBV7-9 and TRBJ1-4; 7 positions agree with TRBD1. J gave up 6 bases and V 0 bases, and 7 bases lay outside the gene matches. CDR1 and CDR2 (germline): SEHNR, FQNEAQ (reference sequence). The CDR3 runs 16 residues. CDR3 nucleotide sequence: TGTGCCAGCAGCTTAGCAGGACAGGACGCGTATGAAAAACTGTTTTTT. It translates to CASSLAGQDAYEKLFF.

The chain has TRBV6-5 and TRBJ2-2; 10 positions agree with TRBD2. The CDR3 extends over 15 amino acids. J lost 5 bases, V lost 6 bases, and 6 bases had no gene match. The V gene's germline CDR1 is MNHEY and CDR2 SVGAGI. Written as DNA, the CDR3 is TGTGCCAGCAGCGGACTAGCGGCACCTACCGGGGAGCTGTTTTTT. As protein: CASSGLAAPTGELFF.

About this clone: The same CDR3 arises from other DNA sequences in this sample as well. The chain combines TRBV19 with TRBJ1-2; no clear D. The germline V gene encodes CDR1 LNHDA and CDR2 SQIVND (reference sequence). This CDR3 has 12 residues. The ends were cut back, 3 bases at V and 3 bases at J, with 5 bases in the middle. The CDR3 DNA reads TGTGCCAGTAGTATTGGAGACTATGGCTACACCTTC. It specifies CASSIGDYGYTF.

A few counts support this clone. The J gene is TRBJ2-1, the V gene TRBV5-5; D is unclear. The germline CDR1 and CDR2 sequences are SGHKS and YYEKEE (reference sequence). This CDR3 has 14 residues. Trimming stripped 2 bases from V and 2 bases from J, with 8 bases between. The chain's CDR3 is CASSLEGPYNEQFF. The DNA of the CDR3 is TGTGCCAGCAGCTTAGAAGGCCCCTACAATGAGCAGTTCTTC.

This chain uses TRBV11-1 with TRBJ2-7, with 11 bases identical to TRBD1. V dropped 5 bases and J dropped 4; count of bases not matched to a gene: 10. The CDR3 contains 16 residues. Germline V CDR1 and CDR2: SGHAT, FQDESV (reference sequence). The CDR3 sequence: CASSRRAGQGGYEQYF. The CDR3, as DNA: TGTGCCAGCAGCCGCCGCGCGGGACAGGGGGGTTACGAGCAGTACTTC. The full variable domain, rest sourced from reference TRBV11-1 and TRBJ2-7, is EAEVAQSPRYKITEKSQAVAFWCDPISGHATLYWYRQILGQGPELLVQFQDESVVDDSQLPKDRFSAERLKGVDSTLKIQPAELGDSAMYLCASSRRAGQGGYEQYFGPGTRLTVT.

The CDR3 loop reads CASSYSEEGSSYEQYF. The CDR3 nucleotides read TGTGCCAGCAGTTACTCGGAGGAGGGTAGTTCCTACGAGCAGTACTTC. The chain carries TRBV6-5 and TRBJ2-7; tentatively, D is TRBD2 (6 bases). Between the trimmed V and J ends, which lost 0 bases and 1 base, there was a span of 13 bases. Germline CDR1 MNHEY, CDR2 SVGAGI. This CDR3 has 16 amino acids.

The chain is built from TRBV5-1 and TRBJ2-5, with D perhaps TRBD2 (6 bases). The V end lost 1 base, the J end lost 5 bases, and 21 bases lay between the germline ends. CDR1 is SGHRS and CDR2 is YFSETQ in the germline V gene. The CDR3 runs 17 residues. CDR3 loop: CASSLIGGFFVTETQYF. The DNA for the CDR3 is TGCGCCAGCAGCTTGATTGGGGGGTTCTTCGTTACTGAGACCCAGTACTTC.

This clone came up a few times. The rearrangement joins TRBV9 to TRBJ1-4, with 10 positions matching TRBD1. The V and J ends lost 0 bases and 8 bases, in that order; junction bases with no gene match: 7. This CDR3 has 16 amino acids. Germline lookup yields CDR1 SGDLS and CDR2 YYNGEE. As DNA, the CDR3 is TGTGCCAGCAGCGTAGGTGGGGACAGGGGAGGAGAAAAACTGTTTTTT. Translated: CASSVGGDRGGEKLFF.

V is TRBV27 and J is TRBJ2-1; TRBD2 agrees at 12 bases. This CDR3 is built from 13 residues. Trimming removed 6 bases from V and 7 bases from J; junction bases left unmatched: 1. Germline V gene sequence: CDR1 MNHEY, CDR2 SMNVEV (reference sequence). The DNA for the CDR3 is TGTGCCAGCAGAGGACTAGCGGGGAATGAGCAGTTCTTC. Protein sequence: CASRGLAGNEQFF.

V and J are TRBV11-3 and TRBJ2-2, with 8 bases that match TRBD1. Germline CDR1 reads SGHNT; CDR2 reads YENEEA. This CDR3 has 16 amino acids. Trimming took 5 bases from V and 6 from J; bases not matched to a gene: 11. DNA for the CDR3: TGTGCCAGCAGCCAACCGACAGGGGATAGGGCCGGGGAGCTGTTTTTT. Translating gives CASSQPTGDRAGELFF.

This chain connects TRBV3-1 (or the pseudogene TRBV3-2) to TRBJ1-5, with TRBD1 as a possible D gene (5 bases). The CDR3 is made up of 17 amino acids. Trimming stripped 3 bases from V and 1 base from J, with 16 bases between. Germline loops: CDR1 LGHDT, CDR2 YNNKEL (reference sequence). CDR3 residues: CASSQTRGALSNQPQHF. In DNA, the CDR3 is TGTGCCAGCAGCCAGACGCGAGGGGCCTTGAGCAATCAGCCCCAGCATTTT.

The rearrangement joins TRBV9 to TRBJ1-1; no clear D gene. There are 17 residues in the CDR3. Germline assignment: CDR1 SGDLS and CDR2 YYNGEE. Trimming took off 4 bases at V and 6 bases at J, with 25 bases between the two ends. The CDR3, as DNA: TGTGCCAGCAGCCCTCGGCCCCCCGACCGGTCCGGGGCTGAAGCTTTCTTT. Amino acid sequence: CASSPRPPDRSGAEAFF.

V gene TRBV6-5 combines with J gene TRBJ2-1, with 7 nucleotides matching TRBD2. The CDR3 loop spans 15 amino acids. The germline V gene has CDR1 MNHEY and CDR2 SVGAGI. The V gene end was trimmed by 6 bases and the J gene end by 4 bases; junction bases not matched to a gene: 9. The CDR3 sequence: CASSGISGLYNEQFF. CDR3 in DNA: TGTGCCAGCAGCGGTATTAGCGGGTTATACAATGAGCAGTTCTTC.

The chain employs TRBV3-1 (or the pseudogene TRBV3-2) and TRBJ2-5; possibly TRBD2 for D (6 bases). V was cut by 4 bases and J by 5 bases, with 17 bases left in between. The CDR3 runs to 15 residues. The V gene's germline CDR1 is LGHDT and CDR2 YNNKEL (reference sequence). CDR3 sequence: CASSLRGTQGETQYF. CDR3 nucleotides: TGTGCCAGCAGCCTACGGGGGACCCAAGGGGAGACCCAGTACTTC.

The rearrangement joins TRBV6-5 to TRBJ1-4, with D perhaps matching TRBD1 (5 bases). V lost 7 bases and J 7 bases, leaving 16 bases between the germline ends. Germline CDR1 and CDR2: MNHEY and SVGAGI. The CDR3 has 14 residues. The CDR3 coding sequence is TGTGCCAGCACCCTAGGCAGGGACGGTGAAAAACTGTTTTTT. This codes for CASTLGRDGEKLFF.

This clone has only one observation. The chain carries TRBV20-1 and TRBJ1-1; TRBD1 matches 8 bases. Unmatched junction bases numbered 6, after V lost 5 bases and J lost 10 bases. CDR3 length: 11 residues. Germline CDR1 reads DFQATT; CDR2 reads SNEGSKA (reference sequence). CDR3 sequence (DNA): TGCAGTGCTGTACAGGGGGTTGCAGCTTTCTTT. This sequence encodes CSAVQGVAAFF.

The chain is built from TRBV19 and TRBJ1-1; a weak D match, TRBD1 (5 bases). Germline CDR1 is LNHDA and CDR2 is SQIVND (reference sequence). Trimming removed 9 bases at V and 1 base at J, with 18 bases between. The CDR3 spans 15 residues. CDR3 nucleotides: TGTGCCAGCCGAGAGCCGGTACAGGCGAACACTGAAGCTTTCTTT. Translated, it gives CASREPVQANTEAFF.

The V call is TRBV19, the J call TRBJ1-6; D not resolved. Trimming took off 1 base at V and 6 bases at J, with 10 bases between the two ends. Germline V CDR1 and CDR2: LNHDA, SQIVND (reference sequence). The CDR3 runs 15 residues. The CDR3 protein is CASSIASEINSPLHF. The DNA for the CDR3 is TGTGCCAGTAGTATAGCGTCAGAGATTAATTCACCCCTCCACTTT.

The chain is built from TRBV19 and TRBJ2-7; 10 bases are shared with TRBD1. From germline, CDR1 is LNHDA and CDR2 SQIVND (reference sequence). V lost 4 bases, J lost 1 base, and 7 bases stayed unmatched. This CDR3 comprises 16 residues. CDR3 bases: TGTGCCAGTAGTACACTAGACAGGGGGCTTTCCTACGAGCAGTACTTC. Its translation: CASSTLDRGLSYEQYF.

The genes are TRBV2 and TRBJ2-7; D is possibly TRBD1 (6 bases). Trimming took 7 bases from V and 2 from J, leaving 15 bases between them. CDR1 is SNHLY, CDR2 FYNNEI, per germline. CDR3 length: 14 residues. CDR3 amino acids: CASTSGRGPYEQYF. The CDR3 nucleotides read TGTGCCAGCACCTCGGGCAGGGGACCCTACGAGCAGTACTTC.

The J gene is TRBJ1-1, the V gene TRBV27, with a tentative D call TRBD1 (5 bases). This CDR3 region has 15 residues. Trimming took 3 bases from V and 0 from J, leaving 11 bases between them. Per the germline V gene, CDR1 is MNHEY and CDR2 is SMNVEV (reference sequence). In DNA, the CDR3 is TGTGCCAGCAGTTTGTTACAGGAAATGAACACTGAAGCTTTCTTT. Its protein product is CASSLLQEMNTEAFF.

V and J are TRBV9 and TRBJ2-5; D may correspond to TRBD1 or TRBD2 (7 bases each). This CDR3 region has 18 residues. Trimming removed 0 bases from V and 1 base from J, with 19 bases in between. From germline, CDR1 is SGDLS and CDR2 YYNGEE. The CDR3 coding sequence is TGTGCCAGCAGCGTAGCAGGGGGGGGACAGACCTTCCAAGAGACCCAGTACTTC. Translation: CASSVAGGGQTFQETQYF.

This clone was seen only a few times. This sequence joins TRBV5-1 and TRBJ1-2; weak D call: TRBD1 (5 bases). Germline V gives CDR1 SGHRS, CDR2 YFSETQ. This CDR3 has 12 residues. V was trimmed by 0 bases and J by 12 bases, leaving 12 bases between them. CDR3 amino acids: CASSLGGELHTF. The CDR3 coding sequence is TGCGCCAGCAGCTTGGGAGGGGAGTTACACACCTTC.

The CDR3 loop is CASSRGGSYEQYF. CDR3 nucleotides: TGTGCCAGCAGCCGGGGAGGCTCCTACGAGCAGTACTTC. The rearrangement links TRBV7-2 to TRBJ2-7, with D perhaps matching TRBD2 (6 bases). CDR3 length: 13 residues. Deletions cut 5 bases from V and 0 bases from J, with 8 bases between. CDR1 is SGHTA, CDR2 FQGNSA, per germline.

The chain's CDR3 is CASSSQQGLRHNEQFF. In nucleotides, the CDR3 is TGCGCCAGCAGCTCCCAACAGGGACTTAGGCACAATGAGCAGTTCTTC. This chain joins TRBV5-1 and TRBJ2-1; D may be TRBD1 or TRBD2 (6 bases each). The CDR3 totals 16 residues. Germline CDR1 and CDR2: SGHRS and YFSETQ. Trimming shortened V by 3 bases and J by 5 bases, and 18 bases separated the two germline ends. Based on the CDR3 plus reference TRBV5-1 and TRBJ2-1, the full variable domain is KAGVTQTPRYLIKTRGQQVTLSCSPISGHRSVSWYQQTPGQGLQFLFEYFSETQRNKGNFPGRFSGRQFSNSRSEMNVSTLELGDSALYLCASSSQQGLRHNEQFFGPGTRLTVL.

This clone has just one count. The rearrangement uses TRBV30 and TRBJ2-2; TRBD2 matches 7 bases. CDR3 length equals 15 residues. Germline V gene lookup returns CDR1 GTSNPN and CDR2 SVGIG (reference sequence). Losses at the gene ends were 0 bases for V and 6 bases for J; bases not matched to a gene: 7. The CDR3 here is CAWSVGGSVSGELFF. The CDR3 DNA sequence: TGTGCCTGGAGTGTGGGGGGGAGTGTCTCCGGGGAGCTGTTTTTT.

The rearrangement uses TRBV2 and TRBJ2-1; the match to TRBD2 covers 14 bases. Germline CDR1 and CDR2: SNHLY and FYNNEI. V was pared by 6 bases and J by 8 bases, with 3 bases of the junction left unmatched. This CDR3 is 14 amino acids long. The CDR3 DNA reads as TGTGCCAGCAGAGGGACTAGCGGGGGCTATGAGCAGTTCTTC. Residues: CASRGTSGGYEQFF.

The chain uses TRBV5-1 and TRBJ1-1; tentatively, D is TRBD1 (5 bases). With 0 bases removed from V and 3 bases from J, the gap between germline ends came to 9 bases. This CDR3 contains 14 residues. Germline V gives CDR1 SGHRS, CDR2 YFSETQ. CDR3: CASSLEGRDTEAFF. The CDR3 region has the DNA TGCGCCAGCAGCTTGGAGGGGAGGGACACTGAAGCTTTCTTT.